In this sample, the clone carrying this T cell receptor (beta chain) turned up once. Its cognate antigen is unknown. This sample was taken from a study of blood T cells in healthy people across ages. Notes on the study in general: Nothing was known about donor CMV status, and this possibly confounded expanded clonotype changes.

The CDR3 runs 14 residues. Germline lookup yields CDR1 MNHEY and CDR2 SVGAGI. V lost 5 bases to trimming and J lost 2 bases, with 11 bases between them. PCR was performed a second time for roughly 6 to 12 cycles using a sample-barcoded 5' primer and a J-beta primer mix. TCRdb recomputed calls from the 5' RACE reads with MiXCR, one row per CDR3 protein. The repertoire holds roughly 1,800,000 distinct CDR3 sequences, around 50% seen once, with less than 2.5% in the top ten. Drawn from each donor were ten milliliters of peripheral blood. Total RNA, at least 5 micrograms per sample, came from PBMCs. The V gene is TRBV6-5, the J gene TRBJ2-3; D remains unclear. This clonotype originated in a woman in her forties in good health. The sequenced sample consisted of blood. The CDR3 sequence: CASSVTYNTDTQYF. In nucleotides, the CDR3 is TGTGCCAGCAGTGTTACGTACAACACAGATACGCAGTATTTT.